This entry concerns a single T cell receptor beta chain. The antigen is undetermined. No DNA is given; TCRdb re-called the 5' RACE reads and lists each CDR3 protein once. The sample holds some 160,000 distinct CDR3 sequences. The CDR3 runs to 12 residues. The germline gives CDR1 KGHSH, CDR2 LQKENI. These data are taken from a study of monozygotic twins with inflammatory bowel disease. The study's findings and limits: Some repertoire variability may stem from patients' differing immunosuppressive treatments.

Someone took an approximately 2.5 ml blood sample from each of the donors. Source material: blood. The receptor's source is a human donor with ulcerative colitis or Crohn's disease, or a healthy co-twin of an affected twin (not recorded which). The V call is TRBV18, the J call TRBJ2-1. CDR3 region: CASSPFVNEQFF. Supplemented by reference TRBV18 and TRBJ2-1, the full variable domain reads NAGVMQNPRHLVRRRGQEARLRCSPMKGHSHVYWYRQLPEEGLKFMVYLQKENIIDESGMPKERFSAEFPKEGPSILRIQQVVRGDSAAYFCASSPFVNEQFFGPGTRLTVL.